These T cell receptor beta chains were read from a single sample in a study of T cells after yellow fever vaccination. MiXCR was run by TCRdb on the 5' RACE reads, yielding one entry per CDR3 protein. The sample holds over 150,000 distinct CDR3 sequences, 6% to 7.5% seen once. Sample: CD4+ T cells sorted from PBMCs, taken less than 6 days after the first yellow fever vaccination. These receptor sequences come from a man aged 18 to 30 who received the YFV17D yellow fever vaccine. Both conserved end residues are part of each CDR3. D genes are given only for firm matches. Clone size is stated in some rows and not others, as once, few, many or a class when expanded.

>many|TRBJ2-1|-|TRBV6-2/TRBV6-3
TGTGCCAGCAGTTGGGTCAGGGATGCGGCCAAAGGCGATGAGCAGTTCTTC
CASSWVRDAAKGDEQFF
>many|TRBJ1-1|TRBD1|TRBV5-1
TGCGCCAGCAGCAACGGGGACAGGGGGAACACTGAAGCTTTCTTT
CASSNGDRGNTEAFF
>-|TRBJ2-1|TRBD2|TRBV20-1
TGCAGTGCTATGGCTAGCGGGGGGGCAGGCGAGCAGTTCTTC
CSAMASGGAGEQFF
>few|TRBJ2-6|TRBD1|TRBV6-5
TGTGCCAGCAGTTACTTTACCGGACAGGGGTCCAACGTCCTGACTTTC
CASSYFTGQGSNVLTF
>-|TRBJ1-5|TRBD1|TRBV20-1
TGCAGTGCTTACTTCAGGGGGAAGGGGCATGAAAGCAATCAGCCCCAGCATTTT
CSAYFRGKGHESNQPQHF
>many|TRBJ1-3|TRBD1|TRBV7-9
TGTGCCAGCAGCTCTTGGACAGGGCTCTCTGGAAACACCATATATTTT
CASSSWTGLSGNTIYF
>once|TRBJ2-6|-|TRBV7-3
TGTGCCAGTCAGAGCTCTGGGGACAACGTCCTGACTTTC
CASQSSGDNVLTF
>-|TRBJ1-2|TRBD1|TRBV7-9
TGTGCCAGCAGCCCCTCAGGGGGCCGGCTCTATGGCTACACCTTC
CASSPSGGRLYGYTF
>many|TRBJ2-5|TRBD2|TRBV5-1
TGCGCCAGCTCGCCGGGACTAGCGGGGATTTTCCAAGAGACCCAGTACTTC
CASSPGLAGIFQETQYF
>-|TRBJ1-1|-|TRBV7-8
TGTGCCAGCAGCCCTTCTAGGGGCACTGAAGCTTTCTTT
CASSPSRGTEAFF
>many|TRBJ2-5|TRBD1|TRBV12-3/TRBV12-4
TGTGCCAGCAGTCCACGAGGACAGGGGATCATTGGGACCCAGTACTTC
CASSPRGQGIIGTQYF
>-|TRBJ2-1|-|TRBV18
TGTGCCAGCTCATCCCGAGACGGGTACAATGAGCAGTTCTTC
CASSSRDGYNEQFF
>many|TRBJ1-6|TRBD1|TRBV4-1
TGCGCCAGCAGCCAAGCCGAACAGGGGGCCGAGAATTCACCCCTCCACTTT
CASSQAEQGAENSPLHF
>few|TRBJ2-7|-|TRBV9
TGTGCCAGCAGCGTAGGTTCGGCGGGTACGTACGAGCAGTACTTC
CASSVGSAGTYEQYF
>few|TRBJ2-3|-|TRBV25-1
TGTGCCGCCAAAGACAGGTTGGGAGATACGCAGTATTTT
CAAKDRLGDTQYF
>many|TRBJ2-4|TRBD1|TRBV5-1
TGCGCCAGCAGACTCGGACAGGGGTGGGACATTCAGTACTTC
CASRLGQGWDIQYF
>many|TRBJ2-3|-|TRBV7-8
TGTGCCAGCACCCCGGGTGGATCGGATACGCAGTATTTT
CASTPGGSDTQYF
>many|TRBJ1-1|-|TRBV3-1
TGTGCCAGCAGCCAAGAAGCGAGGAACACTGAAGCTTTCTTT
CASSQEARNTEAFF
>many|TRBJ2-3|TRBD2|TRBV6-1
TGTGCCAGCAGTACCCTCGTGCGGGGGGGCACAGATACGCAGTATTTT
CASSTLVRGGTDTQYF
>-|TRBJ1-1|-|TRBV4-3
TGCGCCAGCAGCCACCTCACGGGTCTGAACACTGAAGCTTTCTTT
CASSHLTGLNTEAFF
>-|TRBJ1-3|-|TRBV14
TGTGCCAGCAGCAAAGGGCTCCGATTCTCTGGAAACACCATATATTTT
CASSKGLRFSGNTIYF
>-|TRBJ2-6|-|TRBV6-1
TGTGCCAGCAGACCCCCTGTCTCTGGGGCCAACGTCCTGACTTTC
CASRPPVSGANVLTF
>-|TRBJ2-5|-|TRBV6-6
TGTGCCAGCAGGGGACGGGGCGAAGAGACCCAGTACTTC
CASRGRGEETQYF
>many|TRBJ1-4|-|TRBV5-1
TGCGCCAGCAGCTTGGGTGTAGAGGAAAAACTGTTTTTT
CASSLGVEEKLFF
>few|TRBJ2-2|-|TRBV5-4
TGTGCCAGCAGGAGAGGGACCGTAAACACCGGGGAGCTGTTTTTT
CASRRGTVNTGELFF
>many|TRBJ2-2|-|TRBV5-6
TGTGCCAGCAGGCGCCTCGGGGACACGAACACCGGGGAGCTGTTTTTT
CASRRLGDTNTGELFF
>many|TRBJ2-3|-|TRBV20-1
TGCAGCCGGGATTCTAGCACAGATACGCAGTATTTT
CSRDSSTDTQYF
>-|TRBJ1-1|-|TRBV12-3/TRBV12-4
TGTGCCAGCAGCCCACCATATGAGGGGACTGAAGCTTTCTTT
CASSPPYEGTEAFF
>-|TRBJ2-1|TRBD1|TRBV7-7
TGTGCCAGCAGCCCCGGGACAGGGGGCGGAAATGAGCAGTTCTTC
CASSPGTGGGNEQFF
>-|TRBJ2-7|TRBD2|TRBV5-4
TGTGCCAGCAGCTTTAGCGGGGCCCTCTACGAGCAGTACTTC
CASSFSGALYEQYF
>many|TRBJ2-5|-|TRBV7-2
TGTGCCAGCAGCTTACAGGGTTATGAGACCCAGTACTTC
CASSLQGYETQYF
>few|TRBJ1-6|-|TRBV5-1
TGCGCCAGCAGCTTGGATGGAGCTTCCGACTATAATTCACCCCTCCACTTT
CASSLDGASDYNSPLHF
>few|TRBJ1-1|-|TRBV5-1
TGCGCCAGCAGCTTCTCAGGGACCTCGAACACTGAAGCTTTCTTT
CASSFSGTSNTEAFF
>few|TRBJ2-5|-|TRBV6-5
TGTGCCAGCAGTTATACAGGCGGGGAGACCCAGTACTTC
CASSYTGGETQYF
>few|TRBJ1-1|-|TRBV5-1
TGCGCCAGCAGCCCTGGTTTTGGTAACACTGAAGCTTTCTTT
CASSPGFGNTEAFF
>many|TRBJ2-3|TRBD1|TRBV7-9
TGTGCCAGCAGCTTAGGTCGGGACAGTCCTCCCCATTTT
CASSLGRDSPPHF
>-|TRBJ1-1|-|TRBV10-3
TGTGCCATCCAGGGTTCGGGCACTGAAGCTTTCTTT
CAIQGSGTEAFF
>many|TRBJ2-2|TRBD1|TRBV12-3/TRBV12-4
TGTGCCAGCAGGGCACAGGGGGCCGGGGAGCTGTTTTTT
CASRAQGAGELFF
>once|TRBJ1-2|-|TRBV2
TGTGCCAGCAGTCAGGATTTAGGCTATGGCTACACCTTC
CASSQDLGYGYTF
>many|TRBJ1-5|TRBD1|TRBV2
TGTGCCAGCAGTTCTAACAGGGGCGCCTATAGCAATCAGCCCCAGCATTTT
CASSSNRGAYSNQPQHF
>-|TRBJ2-2|-|TRBV7-2
TGTGCCAGCAGTTTCTATCCTACGGGGCTGGGCACCGGGGAGCTGTTTTTT
CASSFYPTGLGTGELFF
>-|TRBJ2-2|-|TRBV3-1
TGTGCCTGCTCGACGACCGGGGAGCTGTTTTTT
CACSTTGELFF
>many|TRBJ2-6|TRBD1|TRBV11-1
TGTGCCAGCAGCTTAACAGCCGGGACAGGGCACTCTGGGGCCAACGTCCTGACTTTC
CASSLTAGTGHSGANVLTF
>few|TRBJ2-7|-|TRBV7-3
TGTGCCAGCAGCTCCGGTAGGGGGAATGAGCAGTACTTC
CASSSGRGNEQYF
>-|TRBJ1-2|-|TRBV7-2
TGTGCCAGCAGCTTCGGGCGGGAGCGTTATGGCTACACCTTC
CASSFGRERYGYTF
>few|TRBJ1-1|-|TRBV5-1
TGCGCCAGCAGCAGCGACAGGCCGAACACTGAAGCTTTCTTT
CASSSDRPNTEAFF
>-|TRBJ1-2|TRBD1|TRBV2
TGTGCCAGCAGTGTTCAGGGGGCCGATTTCGGCGGCTACACCTTC
CASSVQGADFGGYTF
>many|TRBJ1-1|TRBD1|TRBV29-1
TGCAGCGTTGAAAGGGGGCGCGGAAACACTGAAGCTTTCTTT
CSVERGRGNTEAFF
>many|TRBJ2-3|-|TRBV6-5
TGTGCCAGCACCGGAACCTTAAGACAGCACACAGATACGCAGTATTTT
CASTGTLRQHTDTQYF
>many|TRBJ1-2|TRBD1|TRBV25-1
TGTGCCACTAGGAGGGACAGCAACTATGGCTACACCTTC
CATRRDSNYGYTF
>few|TRBJ2-5|TRBD1|TRBV4-2
TGTGCCAGCAGCCAAGGGGACAGAAAGACCCAGTACTTC
CASSQGDRKTQYF
>few|TRBJ2-2|-|TRBV6-1
TGTGCCAGCATTGGCGGAACGAACACCGGGGAGCTGTTTTTT
CASIGGTNTGELFF
>many|TRBJ2-1|TRBD1|TRBV5-1
TGCGCCAGCAGCTTGTCTAGGACAGGGGCCAATGAGCAGTTCTTC
CASSLSRTGANEQFF
>many|TRBJ2-1|-|TRBV5-1
TGCGCCAGCAGCTTGAAAGGTGGGAATGAGCAGTTCTTC
CASSLKGGNEQFF
>many|TRBJ1-1|-|TRBV12-3/TRBV12-4
TGTGCCAGCAGTTTACAGGTGAACACTGAAGCTTTCTTT
CASSLQVNTEAFF
>-|TRBJ1-2|-|TRBV12-3/TRBV12-4
TGTGCCAGCAGTTTAGGGTATTCCTTCTATGGCTACACCTTC
CASSLGYSFYGYTF